One sample yielded the 10 T cell receptor beta chains listed below, sequenced in a study of spatial heterogeneity in lung cancer. MiXCR was run by TCRdb on the 5' RACE reads, yielding one entry per CDR3 protein. This table has approximately 52,000 distinct CDR3 sequences, approximately 5% appearing once. The time point here: sample taken at primary tumor resection. Specimen: PBMCs, collected at surgery. Receptor source: a male donor with early-stage non-small cell lung cancer.

This clonotype has ten or more counts. The chain uses TRBV7-6 and TRBJ2-1; D not resolved. CDR1 is SGHVS, CDR2 FNYEAQ, per germline. The V end was cut by 5 bases, the J end by 4 bases, with 21 bases between. There are 17 residues in the CDR3. The CDR3 bases are TGTGCCAGCAGCGCAAAGGCCGGGTCCTCAGCTTACAATGAGCAGTTCTTC. Protein sequence: CASSAKAGSSAYNEQFF.

This clonotype was counted at least ten times. The rearrangement links TRBV5-1 to TRBJ2-3; 11 bases are shared with TRBD2. Germline CDR1 and CDR2: SGHRS and YFSETQ. This CDR3 spans 14 amino acids. The V segment lost 7 bases and the J segment 4 bases; nucleotides outside the gene matches: 5. The CDR3 coding sequence is TGCGCCAGCTCACTAGCGGGAGTAGCAGATACGCAGTATTTT. Protein product: CASSLAGVADTQYF.

This clonotype was observed many times. The V gene is TRBV19, the J gene TRBJ2-3; D is ambiguous. CDR3 length equals 13 residues. Trimming shortened V by 6 bases and J by 0 bases, and 7 bases separated the two germline ends. CDR1 and CDR2 from the germline V gene are LNHDA and SQIVND (reference sequence). CDR3 amino acids: CASRKVSTDTQYF. The CDR3 DNA is TGTGCCAGTAGGAAGGTTAGCACAGATACGCAGTATTTT.

This clonotype was found many times. J is TRBJ2-1 and V is TRBV5-6; TRBD2 agrees at 7 bases. From germline, CDR1 is SGHDT and CDR2 YYEEEE. Trimming cost V 4 bases and J 9 bases; bases outside gene matches: 16. This CDR3 has 16 amino acids. CDR3 sequence (DNA): TGTGCCAGCAGCGGGAGGGGCGGGAGAAAGTTTTTTGAGCAGTTCTTC. Translation: CASSGRGGRKFFEQFF. The whole variable domain, filled in from reference TRBV5-6 and TRBJ2-1, reads DAGVTQSPTHLIKTRGQQVTLRCSPKSGHDTVSWYQQALGQGPQFIFQYYEEEERQRGNFPDRFSGHQFPNYSSELNVNALLLGDSALYLCASSGRGGRKFFEQFFGPGTRLTVL.

This clonotype was seen repeatedly, ten times or more. The chain employs TRBV29-1 and TRBJ2-3; D possibly corresponds to TRBD2 (6 bases). V dropped 6 bases and J dropped 1 base, with 17 bases sitting between them. The germline CDR1 and CDR2 sequences are SQVTM and ANQGSEA. This CDR3 spans 15 amino acids. The CDR3 here is CSVAGGGRGTDTQYF. The DNA for the CDR3 is TGCAGCGTCGCTGGGGGAGGTCGGGGCACAGATACGCAGTATTTT.

This clonotype was detected ten times or more. The chain is built from TRBV10-3 and TRBJ1-1; TRBD1 matches 7 bases. The CDR3 contains 13 residues. V trimming: 6 bases; J trimming: 2 bases; junction bases outside the gene matches: 3. CDR1 is ENHRY, CDR2 SYGVKD, per germline. The CDR3 nucleotides are TGTGCCATCAGCGGGACAGAAAACACTGAAGCTTTCTTT. This codes for CAISGTENTEAFF.

This clonotype has at least ten counts. This chain connects TRBV6-5 to TRBJ2-5; D possibly corresponds to TRBD1 (6 bases). Germline CDR1 reads MNHEY; CDR2 reads SVGAGI. The V and J ends lost 4 bases and 5 bases respectively, with 17 bases between them. The CDR3 length is 15 residues. CDR3 nucleotides: TGTGCCAGCAGTTTGGGGCAGGGGAGAAGGGAGACCCAGTACTTC. The encoded protein is CASSLGQGRRETQYF.

This clonotype was recorded at least ten times. The chain couples TRBV9 to TRBJ2-5; D is uncertain. The CDR3 sequence is 14 residues long. Germline V gene sequence: CDR1 SGDLS, CDR2 YYNGEE. The V and J ends lost 0 bases and 1 base respectively, with 7 bases between them. CDR3 in DNA: TGTGCCAGCAGCGTAGCAGCGATCCAAGAGACCCAGTACTTC. It is translated as CASSVAAIQETQYF.

This clonotype was seen many times. This chain uses TRBV7-9 with TRBJ2-1; 7 positions agree with TRBD2. CDR1 and CDR2 (germline): SEHNR, FQNEAQ (reference sequence). This CDR3 comprises 18 residues. The trim removed 2 bases at V and 0 bases at J, leaving 10 bases unmatched. This chain's CDR3 is CASSLSYGAGPSYNEQFF. In nucleotides, the CDR3 is TGTGCCAGCAGCTTATCGTACGGAGCGGGACCCTCCTACAATGAGCAGTTCTTC.

This clonotype appeared many times. The J gene is TRBJ2-1, the V gene TRBV28, with a tentative D call TRBD1 (5 bases). Germline V gives CDR1 MDHEN, CDR2 SYDVKM. The ends were cut back, 3 bases at V and 6 bases at J, with 15 bases in the middle. The CDR3 extends over 15 amino acids. The DNA of the CDR3 is TGTGCCAGCAGTTTGGGGCTTCGGGTCGGCAATGAGCAGTTCTTC. Its protein is CASSLGLRVGNEQFF.